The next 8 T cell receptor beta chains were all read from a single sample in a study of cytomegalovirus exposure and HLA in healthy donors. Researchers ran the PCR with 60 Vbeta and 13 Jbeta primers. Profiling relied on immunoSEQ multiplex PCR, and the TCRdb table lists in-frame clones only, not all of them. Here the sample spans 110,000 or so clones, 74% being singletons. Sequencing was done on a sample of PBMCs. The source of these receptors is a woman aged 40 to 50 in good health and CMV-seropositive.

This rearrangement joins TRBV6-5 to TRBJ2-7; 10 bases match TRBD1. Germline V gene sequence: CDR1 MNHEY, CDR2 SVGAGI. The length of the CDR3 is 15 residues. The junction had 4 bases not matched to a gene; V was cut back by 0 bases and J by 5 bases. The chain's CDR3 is CASSYSPGQGNEQYF. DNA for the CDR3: TGTGCCAGCAGTTACTCGCCGGGACAGGGGAACGAGCAGTACTTC.

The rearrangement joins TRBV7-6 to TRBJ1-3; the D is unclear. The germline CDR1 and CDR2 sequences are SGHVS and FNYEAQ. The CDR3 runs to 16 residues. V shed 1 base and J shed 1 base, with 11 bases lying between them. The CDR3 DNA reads TGTGCCAGCAGCTTAGAATGGCAAAATTCTGGAAACACCATATATTTT. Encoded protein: CASSLEWQNSGNTIYF.

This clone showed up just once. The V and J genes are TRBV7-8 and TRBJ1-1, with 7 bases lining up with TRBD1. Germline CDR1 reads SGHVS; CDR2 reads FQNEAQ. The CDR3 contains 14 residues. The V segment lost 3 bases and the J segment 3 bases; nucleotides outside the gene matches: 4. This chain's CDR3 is CASSFLGGDTEAFF. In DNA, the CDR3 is TGTGCCAGCAGCTTTCTAGGGGGCGACACTGAAGCTTTCTTT.

Here the CDR3 reads CASSFLGTGGYNEQFF. The CDR3 nucleotides read TGCGCCAGCAGCTTTCTGGGGACAGGGGGGTACAATGAGCAGTTCTTC. The V gene is TRBV5-1, the J gene TRBJ2-1; the match to TRBD1 covers 11 bases. This CDR3 has 16 amino acids. J was trimmed by 4 bases and V by 2 bases; bases with no gene match: 5. Germline lookup yields CDR1 SGHRS and CDR2 YFSETQ.

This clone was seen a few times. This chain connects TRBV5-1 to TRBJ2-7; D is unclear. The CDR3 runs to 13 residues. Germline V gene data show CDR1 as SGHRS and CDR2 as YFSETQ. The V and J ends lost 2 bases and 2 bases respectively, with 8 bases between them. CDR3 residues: CASSLTATYEQYF. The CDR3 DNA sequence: TGCGCCAGCAGCTTAACAGCTACCTACGAGCAGTACTTC.

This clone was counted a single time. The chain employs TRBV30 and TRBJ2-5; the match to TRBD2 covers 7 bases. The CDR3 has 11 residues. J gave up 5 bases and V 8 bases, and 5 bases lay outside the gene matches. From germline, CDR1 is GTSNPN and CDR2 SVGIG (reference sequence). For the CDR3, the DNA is TGTGCCGGGGGAGGGCCGGAGACCCAGTACTTC. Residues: CAGGGPETQYF.

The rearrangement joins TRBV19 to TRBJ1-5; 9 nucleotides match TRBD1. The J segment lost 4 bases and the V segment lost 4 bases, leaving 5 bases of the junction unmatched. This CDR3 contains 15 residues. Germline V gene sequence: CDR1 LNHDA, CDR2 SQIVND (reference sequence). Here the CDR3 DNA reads TGTGCCAGTAGTACACAGGGGGCGCCAAATCAGCCCCAGCATTTT. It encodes CASSTQGAPNQPQHF. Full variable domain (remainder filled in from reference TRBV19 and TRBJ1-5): DGGITQSPKYLFRKEGQNVTLSCEQNLNHDAMYWYRQDPGQGLRLIYYSQIVNDFQKGDIAEGYSVSREKKESFPLTVTSAQKNPTAFYLCASSTQGAPNQPQHFGDGTRLSIL.

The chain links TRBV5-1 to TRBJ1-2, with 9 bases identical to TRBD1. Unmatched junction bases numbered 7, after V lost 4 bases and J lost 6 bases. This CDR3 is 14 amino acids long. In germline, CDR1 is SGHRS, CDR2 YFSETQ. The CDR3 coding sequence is TGCGCCAGCAGCCCGACAGGGGGGAGGGATGGCTACACCTTC. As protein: CASSPTGGRDGYTF.